This T cell receptor beta chain emerged from a study of chemoradiotherapy in HPV16-positive cancers. In the case of this clone: The antigen is not known.

The study, taken as a whole, reports: During treatment, candidate HPV-specific clones and E7-related motifs expanded in tumor.

The method was immunoSEQ multiplex PCR; TCRdb's version includes in-frame clones alone and lacks a portion of them. Found here are 8,500 to 9,000 clones, less than 85% of them singletons; the top ten hold 9%. V lost 4 bases and J 4 bases, leaving 14 bases between the germline ends. The CDR3 contains 15 residues. Per germline, CDR1 MGHDK and CDR2 SYGVNS. The origin of this receptor is a human donor with HPV-associated anogenital cancer. This sample was taken from a patient who underwent chemoradiotherapy. V usage is TRBV25-1 and J usage is TRBJ2-1, with a weak D call TRBD1 (6 bases). The CDR3 protein is CASSVSTGQYNEQFF. Written as DNA, the CDR3 is TGTGCCAGCAGTGTTTCAACAGGGCAGTACAATGAGCAGTTCTTC.